The 22 T cell receptor beta chains given below trace back to one sample, sequenced in a study of cytomegalovirus exposure and HLA in healthy donors. The PCR made use of 60 Vbeta and 13 Jbeta primers. Generated by immunoSEQ multiplex PCR, the TCRdb table keeps only in-frame clones and is missing some. In the table there are more than 140,000 clones, roughly 86% of which are singletons. Specimen: PBMCs. These receptors all stem from a man aged 18 to 35 in good health and CMV-seropositive.

The V and J genes are TRBV27 and TRBJ2-1; maybe TRBD1 (6 bases). The CDR3 length is 15 residues. Trimming took off 2 bases at V and 2 bases at J, with 10 bases between the two ends. Germline CDR1 and CDR2: MNHEY and SMNVEV (reference sequence). The CDR3 loop is CASSLQGDTYNEQFF. For the CDR3, the DNA is TGTGCCAGCAGTTTACAAGGGGACACCTACAATGAGCAGTTCTTC.

This clone turned up a few times. This chain links TRBV28 with TRBJ2-3, with 8 nucleotides matching TRBD2. With V trimmed by 5 bases and J by 5 bases, 12 bases remained unmatched. The CDR3 has 16 amino acids. Germline lookup yields CDR1 MDHEN and CDR2 SYDVKM. CDR3 sequence reads: CASSSPREVRGDTQYF. CDR3 nucleotide sequence: TGTGCCAGCAGTAGTCCGCGGGAGGTCCGAGGAGATACGCAGTATTTT. Complete variable domain (other parts from reference TRBV28 and TRBJ2-3): DVKVTQSSRYLVKRTGEKVFLECVQDMDHENMFWYRQDPGLGLRLIYFSYDVKMKEKGDIPEGYSVSREKKERFSLILESASTNQTSMYLCASSSPREVRGDTQYFGPGTRLTVL.

This clone was observed a handful of times. The rearrangement joins TRBV28 to TRBJ1-5, with 7 bases lining up with TRBD1. V gave up 6 bases and J gave up 6 bases; unmatched junction bases: 8. The germline CDR1 and CDR2 sequences are MDHEN and SYDVKM. The CDR3 consists of 14 residues. CDR3 nucleotides: TGTGCCAGCAGCCCCAGGGGGATGTTTCAGCCCCAGCATTTT. This translates into CASSPRGMFQPQHF.

This sequence joins TRBV6-4 and TRBJ2-1; 15 nucleotides line up with TRBD2. Germline V CDR1 and CDR2: MRHNA, SNTAGT. CDR3 length: 19 amino acids. Trimming at V came to 4 bases and at J to 6 bases, leaving 13 bases not matched to a gene. The chain's CDR3 is CASSVSLGTSGRYGNEQFF. In DNA form, the CDR3 reads TGTGCCAGCAGTGTTTCTCTAGGGACTAGCGGGAGGTATGGCAATGAGCAGTTCTTC.

The CDR3 here is CASGLKGAPVTEAFF. In DNA, the CDR3 is TGTGCTAGTGGTTTAAAGGGAGCCCCGGTGACTGAAGCTTTCTTT. The chain carries TRBV12-5 and TRBJ1-1; D ambiguous. The V and J ends lost 3 bases and 5 bases respectively, with 16 bases between them. From germline, CDR1 is LGHNT and CDR2 FRNRAP. There are 15 residues in the CDR3.

The chain employs TRBV27 and TRBJ2-2; 16 bases are shared with TRBD2. The V gene end was trimmed by 2 bases and the J gene end by 3 bases; junction bases not matched to a gene: 12. The V gene's germline CDR1 is MNHEY and CDR2 SMNVEV (reference sequence). The CDR3 extends over 21 amino acids. CDR3 bases: TGTGCCAGCAGTTTACCCCCGGGACTAGCGGGAGGGATGCGCTACACCGGGGAGCTGTTTTTT. Translated, it gives CASSLPPGLAGGMRYTGELFF.

Only a few counts were recorded for this clone. The chain employs TRBV19 and TRBJ2-1; tentatively, D is TRBD1 (5 bases). The CDR3 is made up of 13 amino acids. The V and J ends lost 5 bases and 4 bases respectively, with 9 bases between them. Germline values: CDR1 LNHDA, CDR2 SQIVND (reference sequence). CDR3 DNA: TGTGCCAGTAGTCTGACAGATTACAATGAGCAGTTCTTC. Translated, it gives CASSLTDYNEQFF.

The J gene is TRBJ1-1, the V gene TRBV19, with a tentative D call TRBD1 (6 bases). Germline values: CDR1 LNHDA, CDR2 SQIVND (reference sequence). CDR3 length equals 14 residues. Trimming removed 6 bases from V and 5 bases from J, with 16 bases in between. The chain's CDR3 is CASRLGTGITEAFF. The CDR3, as DNA: TGTGCCAGTAGGTTGGGTACAGGGATTACTGAAGCTTTCTTT. The whole variable domain, filled in from reference TRBV19 and TRBJ1-1, reads DGGITQSPKYLFRKEGQNVTLSCEQNLNHDAMYWYRQDPGQGLRLIYYSQIVNDFQKGDIAEGYSVSREKKESFPLTVTSAQKNPTAFYLCASRLGTGITEAFFGQGTRLTVV.

The DNA of the CDR3 is TGTGCCACCAGCATTAGACAGGGCGGCTACGAGCAGTACTTC. Encoded protein: CATSIRQGGYEQYF. The gene calls are TRBV15 and TRBJ2-7; 7 bases are shared with TRBD1. The germline V gene has CDR1 LNHNV and CDR2 YYDKDF (reference sequence). Germline trimming cut 4 bases from V and 3 bases from J; bases unmatched to any gene: 6. The CDR3 has 14 amino acids.

The chain employs TRBV6-5 and TRBJ1-1; D not certain. Trimming removed 6 bases at V and 1 base at J, with 6 bases between. Germline lookup yields CDR1 MNHEY and CDR2 SVGAGI. The CDR3 loop spans 12 amino acids. DNA for the CDR3: TGTGCCAGCAGGGCCTCGAACACTGAAGCTTTCTTT. Translating gives CASRASNTEAFF.

This chain joins TRBV6-6 and TRBJ2-5, with 9 nucleotides matching TRBD2. This CDR3 has 15 residues. The J segment lost 3 bases and the V segment lost 7 bases, leaving 9 bases of the junction unmatched. CDR1 and CDR2 (germline): MNHNY, SVGAGI (reference sequence). CDR3 protein: CASKLSGSAEETQYF. The CDR3 nucleotides are TGTGCCAGCAAGCTTAGCGGGAGTGCTGAAGAGACCCAGTACTTC.

The rearrangement uses TRBV6-6 and TRBJ1-5; the D gene is possibly TRBD1 (5 bases). V lost 2 bases and J lost 1, with 12 bases in between. The CDR3 covers 16 residues. Per germline, CDR1 MNHNY and CDR2 SVGAGI (reference sequence). CDR3 DNA sequence: TGTGCCAGCAGTTACGTTTCGCGGGGGAGCAATCAGCCCCAGCATTTT. Protein product: CASSYVSRGSNQPQHF.

The chain combines TRBV19 with TRBJ2-7; D might be TRBD1 (5 bases). Germline V gene lookup returns CDR1 LNHDA and CDR2 SQIVND (reference sequence). This CDR3 comprises 14 residues. Trimming shortened V by 5 bases and J by 3 bases, and 14 bases separated the two germline ends. The CDR3 sequence is CASSFGRANYEQYF. The CDR3 nucleotides are TGTGCCAGTAGTTTCGGCAGGGCGAACTACGAGCAGTACTTC.

This clone was recorded a few times. Distinct nucleotide sequences in the sample also encode this CDR3. The rearrangement joins TRBV20-1 to TRBJ2-7; tentative D call: TRBD2 (5 bases). CDR1 DFQATT and CDR2 SNEGSKA come from the germline V gene (reference sequence). V gave up 3 bases and J gave up 6 bases, with 9 bases separating them. This CDR3 region has 11 residues. Written as DNA, the CDR3 is TGCAGTGCTAGCTCGGGGTTCGAGCAGTACTTC. Its translation is CSASSGFEQYF.

The rearrangement joins TRBV7-3 to TRBJ2-7; no clear D gene. Trimming left V 8 bases short and J 2 bases short, with 13 bases between. The CDR3 totals 13 residues. CDR1 is SGHTA and CDR2 is FQGTGA in the germline V gene. The CDR3, as DNA: TGTGCCAGCCGGAGAGCAGATACCTACGAGCAGTACTTC. It codes for CASRRADTYEQYF.

Comments on this clone: The junction and the germline gene differ at one end; a read error may be behind it. V usage is TRBV28 and J usage is TRBJ2-3; TRBD2 matches at 10 bases. The length of the CDR3 is 15 residues. Germline CDR1 reads MDHEN; CDR2 reads SYDVKM. CDR3 loop: CASSSPSGSTDAQYF. Written as DNA, the CDR3 is TGTGCCAGCAGTTCCCCTAGCGGGAGTACAGATGCGCAGTATTTT.

V and J are TRBV5-1 and TRBJ2-7; a possible D gene is TRBD1 (5 bases). The length of the CDR3 is 15 residues. Germline V gene data show CDR1 as SGHRS and CDR2 as YFSETQ. V shed 0 bases and J shed 0 bases, with 10 bases lying between them. CDR3 sequence reads: CASSLEGKLSYEQYF. For the CDR3, the DNA is TGCGCCAGCAGCTTGGAGGGGAAACTCTCCTACGAGCAGTACTTC.

The rearrangement uses TRBV5-6 and TRBJ1-6, with no clear D. Germline CDR1 SGHDT, CDR2 YYEEEE. The CDR3 is 12 residues long. V was clipped by 1 base and J by 9 bases, with 5 bases between them. CDR3 bases: TGTGCCAGCAGCTTGTCCGGTTCACCCCTCCACTTT. Translating gives CASSLSGSPLHF. The whole variable domain, remainder taken from reference TRBV5-6 and TRBJ1-6, is DAGVTQSPTHLIKTRGQQVTLRCSPKSGHDTVSWYQQALGQGPQFIFQYYEEEERQRGNFPDRFSGHQFPNYSSELNVNALLLGDSALYLCASSLSGSPLHFGNGTRLTVT.

This chain links TRBV5-1 with TRBJ2-7, with 8 bases aligning to TRBD1. The CDR3 totals 14 residues. V lost 7 bases and J lost 6; bases outside the gene matches: 12. Germline CDR1 reads SGHRS; CDR2 reads YFSETQ. CDR3 coding DNA: TGCGCCAGCGTACTACAGACAGGGGCCGGCGAGCAGTACTTC. It is translated as CASVLQTGAGEQYF.

This clone was recorded a few times. This chain links TRBV19 with TRBJ2-7; TRBD1 matches at 7 bases. This CDR3 contains 12 residues. V was clipped by 6 bases and J by 5 bases; unmatched bases: 4. Per the germline V gene, CDR1 is LNHDA and CDR2 is SQIVND (reference sequence). CDR3 bases: TGTGCCAGTAGCCCGACAGGGAACGAGCAGTACTTC. This translates into CASSPTGNEQYF.

V usage is TRBV27 and J usage is TRBJ2-7; 9 bases are a match to TRBD2. CDR1 is MNHEY, CDR2 SMNVEV, per germline (reference sequence). Unmatched junction bases numbered 9, after V lost 7 bases and J lost 5 bases. CDR3 length: 14 residues. CDR3 loop: CASTVSAGGHEQYF. The CDR3 region has the DNA TGTGCCAGCACCGTGTCAGCGGGAGGACACGAGCAGTACTTC.

This CDR3 is CASVSGANSGANVLTF. DNA for the CDR3: TGTGCCAGCGTTTCAGGGGCTAACTCTGGGGCCAACGTCCTGACTTTC. The chain has TRBV18 and TRBJ2-6; tentative D call: TRBD1 (6 bases). Germline CDR1 is KGHSH and CDR2 is LQKENI. The CDR3 runs 16 residues. Trimming shortened V by 8 bases and J by 0 bases, and 14 bases separated the two germline ends.